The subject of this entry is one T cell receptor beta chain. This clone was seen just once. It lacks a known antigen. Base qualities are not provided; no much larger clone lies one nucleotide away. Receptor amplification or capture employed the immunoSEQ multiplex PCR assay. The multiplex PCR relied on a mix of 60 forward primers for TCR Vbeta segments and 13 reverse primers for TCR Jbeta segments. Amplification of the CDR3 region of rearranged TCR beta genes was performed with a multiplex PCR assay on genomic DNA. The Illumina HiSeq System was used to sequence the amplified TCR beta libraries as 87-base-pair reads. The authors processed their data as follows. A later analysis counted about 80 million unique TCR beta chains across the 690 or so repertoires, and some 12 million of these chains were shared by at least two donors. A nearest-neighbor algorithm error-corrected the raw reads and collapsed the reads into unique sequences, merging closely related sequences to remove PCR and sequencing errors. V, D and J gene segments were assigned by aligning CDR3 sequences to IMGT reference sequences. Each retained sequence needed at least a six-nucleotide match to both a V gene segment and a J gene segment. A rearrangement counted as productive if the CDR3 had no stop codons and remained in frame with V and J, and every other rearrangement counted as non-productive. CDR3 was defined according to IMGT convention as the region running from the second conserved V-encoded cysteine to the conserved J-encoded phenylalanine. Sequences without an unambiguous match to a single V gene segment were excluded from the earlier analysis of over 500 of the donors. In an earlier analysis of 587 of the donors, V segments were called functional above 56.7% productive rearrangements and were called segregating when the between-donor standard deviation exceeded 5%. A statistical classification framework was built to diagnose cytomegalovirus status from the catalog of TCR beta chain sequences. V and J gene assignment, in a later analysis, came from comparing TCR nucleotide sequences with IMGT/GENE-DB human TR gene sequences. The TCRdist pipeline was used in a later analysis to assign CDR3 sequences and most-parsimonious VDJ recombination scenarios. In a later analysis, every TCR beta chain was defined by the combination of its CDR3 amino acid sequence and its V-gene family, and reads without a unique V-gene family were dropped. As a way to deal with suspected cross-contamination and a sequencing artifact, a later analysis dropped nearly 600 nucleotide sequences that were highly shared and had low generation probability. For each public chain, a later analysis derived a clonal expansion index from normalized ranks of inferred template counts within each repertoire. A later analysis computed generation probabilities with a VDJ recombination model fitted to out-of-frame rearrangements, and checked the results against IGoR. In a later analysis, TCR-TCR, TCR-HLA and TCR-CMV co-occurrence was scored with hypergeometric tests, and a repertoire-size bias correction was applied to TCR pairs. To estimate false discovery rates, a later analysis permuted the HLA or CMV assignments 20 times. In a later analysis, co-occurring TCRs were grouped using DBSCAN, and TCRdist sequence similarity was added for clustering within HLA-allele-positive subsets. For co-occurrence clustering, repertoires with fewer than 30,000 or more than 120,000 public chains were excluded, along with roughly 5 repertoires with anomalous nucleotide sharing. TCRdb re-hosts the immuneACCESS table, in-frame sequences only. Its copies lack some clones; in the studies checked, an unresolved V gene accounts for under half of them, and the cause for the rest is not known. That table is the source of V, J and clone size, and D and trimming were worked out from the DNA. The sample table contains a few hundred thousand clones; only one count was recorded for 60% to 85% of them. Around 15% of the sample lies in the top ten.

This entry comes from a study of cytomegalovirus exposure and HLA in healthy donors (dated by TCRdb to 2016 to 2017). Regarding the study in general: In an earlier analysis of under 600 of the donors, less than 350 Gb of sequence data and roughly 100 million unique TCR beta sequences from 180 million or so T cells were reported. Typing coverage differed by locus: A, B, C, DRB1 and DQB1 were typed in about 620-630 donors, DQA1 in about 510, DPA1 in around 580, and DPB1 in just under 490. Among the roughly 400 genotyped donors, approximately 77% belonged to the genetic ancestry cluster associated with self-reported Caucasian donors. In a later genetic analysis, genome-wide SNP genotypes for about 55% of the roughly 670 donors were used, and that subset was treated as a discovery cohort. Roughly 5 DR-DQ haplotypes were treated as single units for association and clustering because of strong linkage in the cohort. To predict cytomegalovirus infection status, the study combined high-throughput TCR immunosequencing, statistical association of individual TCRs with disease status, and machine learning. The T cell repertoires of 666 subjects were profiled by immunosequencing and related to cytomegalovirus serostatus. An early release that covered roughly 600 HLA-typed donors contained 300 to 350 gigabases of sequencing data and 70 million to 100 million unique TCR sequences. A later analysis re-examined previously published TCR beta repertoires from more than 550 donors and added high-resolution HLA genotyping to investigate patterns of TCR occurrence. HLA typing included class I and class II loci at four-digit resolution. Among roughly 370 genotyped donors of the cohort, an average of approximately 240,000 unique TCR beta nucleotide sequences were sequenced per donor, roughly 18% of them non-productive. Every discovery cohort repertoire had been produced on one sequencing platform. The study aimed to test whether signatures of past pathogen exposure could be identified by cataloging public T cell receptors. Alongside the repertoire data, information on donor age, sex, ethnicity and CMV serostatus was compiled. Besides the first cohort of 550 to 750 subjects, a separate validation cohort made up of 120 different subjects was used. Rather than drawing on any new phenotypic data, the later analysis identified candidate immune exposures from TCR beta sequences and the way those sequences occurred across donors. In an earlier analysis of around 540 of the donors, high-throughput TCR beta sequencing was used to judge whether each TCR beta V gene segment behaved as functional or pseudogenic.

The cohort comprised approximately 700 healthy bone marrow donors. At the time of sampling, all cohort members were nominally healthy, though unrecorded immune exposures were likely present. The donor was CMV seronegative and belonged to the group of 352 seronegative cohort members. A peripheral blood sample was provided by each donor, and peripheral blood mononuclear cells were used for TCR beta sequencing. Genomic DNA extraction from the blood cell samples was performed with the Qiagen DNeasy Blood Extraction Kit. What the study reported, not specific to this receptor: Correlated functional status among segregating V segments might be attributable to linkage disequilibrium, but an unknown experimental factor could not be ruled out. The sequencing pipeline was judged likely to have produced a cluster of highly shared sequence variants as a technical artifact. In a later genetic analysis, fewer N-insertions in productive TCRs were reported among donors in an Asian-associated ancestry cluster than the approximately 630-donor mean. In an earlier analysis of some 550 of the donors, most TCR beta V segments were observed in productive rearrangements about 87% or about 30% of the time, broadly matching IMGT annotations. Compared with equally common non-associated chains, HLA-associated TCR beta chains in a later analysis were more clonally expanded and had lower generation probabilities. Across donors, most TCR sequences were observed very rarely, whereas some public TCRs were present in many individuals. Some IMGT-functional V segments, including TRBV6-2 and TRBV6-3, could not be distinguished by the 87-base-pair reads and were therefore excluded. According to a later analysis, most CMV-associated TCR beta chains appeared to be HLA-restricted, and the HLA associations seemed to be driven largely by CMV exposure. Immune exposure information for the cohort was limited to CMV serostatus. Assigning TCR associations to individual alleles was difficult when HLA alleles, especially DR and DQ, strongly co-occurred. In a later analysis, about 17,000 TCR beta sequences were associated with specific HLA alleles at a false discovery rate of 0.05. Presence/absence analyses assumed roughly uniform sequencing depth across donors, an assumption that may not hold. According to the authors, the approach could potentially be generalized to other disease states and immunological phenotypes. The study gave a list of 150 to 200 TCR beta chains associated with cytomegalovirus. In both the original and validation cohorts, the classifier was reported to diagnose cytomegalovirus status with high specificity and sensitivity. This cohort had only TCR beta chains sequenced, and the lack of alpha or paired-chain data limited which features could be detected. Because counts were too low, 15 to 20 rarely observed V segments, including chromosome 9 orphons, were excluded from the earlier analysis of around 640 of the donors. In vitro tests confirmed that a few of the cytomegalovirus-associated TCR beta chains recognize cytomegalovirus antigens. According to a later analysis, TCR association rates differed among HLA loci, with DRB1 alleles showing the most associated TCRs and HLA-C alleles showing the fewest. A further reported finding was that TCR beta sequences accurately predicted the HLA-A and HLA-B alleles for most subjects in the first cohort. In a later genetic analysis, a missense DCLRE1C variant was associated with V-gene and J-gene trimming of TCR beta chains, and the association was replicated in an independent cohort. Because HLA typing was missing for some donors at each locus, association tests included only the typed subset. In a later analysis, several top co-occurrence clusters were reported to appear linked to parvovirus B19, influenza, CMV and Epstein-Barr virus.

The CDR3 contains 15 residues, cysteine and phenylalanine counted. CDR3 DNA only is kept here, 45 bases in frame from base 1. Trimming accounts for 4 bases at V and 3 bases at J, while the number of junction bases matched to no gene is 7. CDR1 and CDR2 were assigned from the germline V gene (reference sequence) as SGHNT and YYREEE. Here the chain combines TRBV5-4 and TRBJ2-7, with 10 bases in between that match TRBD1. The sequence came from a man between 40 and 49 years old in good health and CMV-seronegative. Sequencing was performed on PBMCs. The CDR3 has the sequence CASSLSGTGVYEQYF. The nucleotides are TGTGCCAGCAGCCTCTCAGGGACAGGGGTCTACGAGCAGTACTTC.